This T cell receptor (beta chain) was identified during a study of T cells after yellow fever vaccination. Overall study context: Preparation of fractions with low cell numbers was performed using SMART-Seq v4 Ultra Low Input.

This CDR3 is built from 14 residues. CDR1 and CDR2 (germline): ENHRY, SYGVKD. With 4 bases clipped from V and 6 bases from J, the junction kept 7 bases outside the gene matches. TCRdb analysed the 5' RACE reads with MiXCR anew, one entry per CDR3 protein. The table includes about 180,000 distinct CDR3 sequences, roughly 6.2% detected once. This clonotype was picked up many times. Its target is unknown. Findings of the study overall: Clonotypes shared by both compartments, CD4 and CD8, made up a small share. At under 97% for CD4 and just over 85% for CD8, most primary-vaccination clones showed up again after the booster.

This TCR was sampled from a young man who received the YFV17D yellow fever vaccine. The gene calls are TRBV10-3 and TRBJ1-1; 8 bases match TRBD1. The sequencing used CD4+ T cells sorted from PBMCs, collected on the day of the first yellow fever vaccination. CDR3 protein: CAISGQGLVAEAFF. In DNA form, the CDR3 reads TGTGCCATCAGTGGACAGGGGCTAGTCGCTGAAGCTTTCTTT.